Sequencing of this T cell receptor beta chain was carried out in a study of Ad26.COV2.S vaccination and SARS-CoV-2 variants. The protocol was immunoSEQ multiplex PCR, while the TCRdb copy is restricted to in-frame clones and leaves out a portion. The sample shows some 340,000 clones, approximately 86% of them seen only once. The treatment: 15 to 20 received Ad26.COV2.S at low or high dose, single or two shots; roughly 5 received placebo; per-sample allocation not given. On day 63 after the first injection, vaccine and placebo recipients gave samples. This CDR3 spans 16 amino acids. Germline V lookup: CDR1 SGHTA, CDR2 FQGNSA. Trimming left V 5 bases short and J 0 bases short, with 14 bases between.

The gene calls are TRBV7-2 and TRBJ2-4, with D unresolved. The receptor was isolated from a person between 18 and 59 years old who received the Ad26.COV2.S COVID-19 vaccine or a placebo. The sequences come from peripheral blood, collected in a trial of Ad26.COV2.S vaccine versus placebo. Here the CDR3 DNA reads TGTGCCAGCAGCCCCCGGAAGGAACTAGCCAAAAACATTCAGTACTTC. Protein: CASSPRKELAKNIQYF.